The 24 T cell receptor beta chains in this list originate from one sample, sequenced in a study of regulatory T cells in long-lasting Graves disease. TCR beta libraries were built with iRepertoire HTBI primers and Arm-PCR of CDR3 regions. A single record per CDR3 protein comes from TCRdb applying MiXCR to the multiplex PCR reads. The table lists 540,000 or so distinct CDR3 sequences, 13% of them singletons. Regarding time point: newly diagnosed GD, antithyroid drugs for less than 3 months. With RNA extracted from PBMCs as input, the TCR library was made. These data also formed part of another study, on T cells in Graves' hyperthyroidism and ophthalmopathy.

This sample comprised peripheral blood mononuclear cells (PBMCs), obtained at new diagnosis, from a patient treated with antithyroid drugs. All receptors derive from a man aged 25-45 years with Graves disease.

This clonotype was counted a few times. Possible read error: a much larger clone is one base away. The chain joins TRBV12-3 or TRBV12-4 to TRBJ1-5; 8 nucleotides align to TRBD1. After removal of 7 bases from V and 6 bases from J, the junction contained 11 bases not matched to a gene. This CDR3 is built from 15 residues. CDR3 amino acids: CASTYGGQGGQPQHF. The CDR3 region has the DNA TGTGCCAGCACCTACGGTGGACAGGGCGGTCAGCCCCAGCATTTT.

This clonotype was observed at least ten times. This chain links TRBV6-1 with TRBJ2-7; D is ambiguous. Germline loops: CDR1 MNHNS, CDR2 SASEGT. This CDR3 has 13 residues. Deletions cut 4 bases from V and 4 bases from J, with 11 bases between. CDR3 coding DNA: TGTGCCAGCAGTGGCGGTAGGTTATACGAGCAGTACTTC. Translating it yields CASSGGRLYEQYF.

The chain has TRBV19 and TRBJ1-1; weak D call: TRBD1 (5 bases). V lost 3 bases and J lost 4, with 12 bases in between. Per germline, CDR1 LNHDA and CDR2 SQIVND (reference sequence). The CDR3 has 14 amino acids. The CDR3: CASSIGRVATEAFF. The CDR3 coding sequence is TGTGCCAGTAGTATCGGCAGGGTGGCCACTGAAGCTTTCTTT. Full variable domain (missing parts from reference TRBV19 and TRBJ1-1): DGGITQSPKYLFRKEGQNVTLSCEQNLNHDAMYWYRQDPGQGLRLIYYSQIVNDFQKGDIAEGYSVSREKKESFPLTVTSAQKNPTAFYLCASSIGRVATEAFFGQGTRLTVV.

At least ten counts were recorded for this clonotype. The rearrangement joins TRBV7-3 to TRBJ1-1; D is unresolved. V was pared by 2 bases and J by 0 bases, with 7 bases between. Germline CDR1 SGHTA, CDR2 FQGTGA. This CDR3 has 14 amino acids. The CDR3 sequence: CASSLQVLNTEAFF. DNA of the CDR3: TGTGCCAGCAGCTTACAGGTTCTGAACACTGAAGCTTTCTTT.

This clonotype was seen more than once but under ten times. CDR3 amino acids: CASHKTSQGEQFF. The CDR3 nucleotides are TGTGCCAGTCACAAGACTAGCCAGGGTGAGCAGTTCTTC. This sequence joins TRBV19 and TRBJ2-1; TRBD2 matches 7 bases. J was trimmed by 9 bases and V by 8 bases; bases with no gene match: 10. CDR1 LNHDA and CDR2 SQIVND come from the germline V gene (reference sequence). This CDR3 region has 13 residues.

This clonotype was seen repeatedly, ten times or more. The chain has TRBV30 and TRBJ1-1; D is perhaps TRBD1 (6 bases). The CDR3 loop spans 13 amino acids. Germline V CDR1 and CDR2: GTSNPN, SVGIG (reference sequence). V dropped 3 bases and J dropped 1 base, with 9 bases sitting between them. The CDR3 sequence is CAWSRTANTEAFF. The CDR3 DNA reads TGTGCCTGGAGCCGGACAGCGAACACTGAAGCTTTCTTT.

This clonotype has ten or more counts. The chain uses TRBV12-3 or TRBV12-4 and TRBJ1-3; D is undetermined. Trimming removed 3 bases from V and 0 bases from J, with 6 bases in between. This CDR3 has 14 residues. CDR3 DNA sequence: TGTGCCAGCAGTTTCGTGGCCTCTGGAAACACCATATATTTT. As protein: CASSFVASGNTIYF.

This clonotype was picked up a small number of times. This chain uses TRBV29-1 with TRBJ2-5; D might be TRBD2 (5 bases). Germline assignment: CDR1 SQVTM and CDR2 ANQGSEA. Between the trimmed V and J ends, which lost 6 bases and 3 bases, there was a span of 11 bases. There are 12 residues in the CDR3. DNA for the CDR3: TGCAGCGTCCGAGTCGGGGAAGAGACCCAGTACTTC. Translation gives CSVRVGEETQYF.

This clonotype was seen ten or more times. This chain connects TRBV2 to TRBJ2-1; 7 bases agree with TRBD2. Germline V CDR1 and CDR2: SNHLY, FYNNEI. V dropped 1 base and J dropped 10; count of bases not matched to a gene: 10. This CDR3 comprises 15 residues. CDR3 bases: TGTGCCAGCAGTGAAGTTCGCCGACGGGAGGACGAGCAGTTCTTC. Its protein is CASSEVRRREDEQFF.

This clonotype appeared many times. The rearrangement links TRBV27 to TRBJ2-3; D is undetermined. Per the germline V gene, CDR1 is MNHEY and CDR2 is SMNVEV (reference sequence). This CDR3 comprises 14 residues. V dropped 4 bases and J dropped 2 bases, with 10 bases sitting between them. CDR3 amino acids: CASSSRYLTDTQYF. Written as DNA, the CDR3 is TGTGCCAGCAGTTCCCGCTACCTCACAGATACGCAGTATTTT.

The CDR3 reads CASSPFGVKLFF. The CDR3 region has the DNA TGCGCCAGCAGCCCGTTTGGGGTAAAACTGTTTTTT. V usage is TRBV5-1 and J usage is TRBJ1-4; the D is unclear. V dropped 4 bases and J dropped 10 bases, with 11 bases sitting between them. CDR1 and CDR2 from the germline V gene are SGHRS and YFSETQ. The CDR3 totals 12 residues.

This clonotype was recorded at least ten times. This chain links TRBV11-2 with TRBJ2-2; possibly TRBD2 for D (5 bases). The CDR3 runs 17 residues. Germline CDR1 is SGHAT and CDR2 is FQNNGV. Trimming removed 2 bases from V and 1 base from J, with 14 bases in between. The CDR3 protein is CASSLTPRTLNTGELFF. The CDR3 nucleotides are TGTGCCAGCAGCTTAACGCCCAGGACTCTGAACACCGGGGAGCTGTTTTTT.

The chain uses TRBV14 and TRBJ2-2; the D is unclear. Germline-derived CDR1 and CDR2 are SGHDN and FVKESK. V lost 1 base to trimming and J lost 6 bases, with 9 bases between them. CDR3 length equals 14 residues. The CDR3 DNA follows: TGTGCCAGCAGCCAAGCGGCCAGATCCGGGGAGCTGTTTTTT. The encoded protein is CASSQAARSGELFF.

At least ten counts were recorded for this clonotype. The chain is built from TRBV11-1 and TRBJ2-2; D not resolved. The germline V gene encodes CDR1 SGHAT and CDR2 FQDESV (reference sequence). The length of the CDR3 is 15 residues. The ends were cut back, 3 bases at V and 2 bases at J, with 10 bases in the middle. The CDR3, as DNA: TGTGCCAGCAGCTTTTCCGGATTAAACACCGGGGAGCTGTTTTTT. Encoded protein: CASSFSGLNTGELFF.

V is TRBV20-1 and J is TRBJ2-4; 7 bases line up with TRBD1. Germline assignment: CDR1 DFQATT and CDR2 SNEGSKA (reference sequence). The J segment lost 5 bases and the V segment lost 5 bases, leaving 9 bases of the junction unmatched. This CDR3 has 14 residues. CDR3: CSAFRDSAQNIQYF. For the CDR3, the DNA is TGCAGTGCTTTCCGGGACAGCGCTCAAAACATTCAGTACTTC.

This clonotype was recorded at least ten times. The CDR3 sequence is CSARGGREAPQETQYF. In nucleotides, the CDR3 is TGCAGTGCTAGAGGAGGGCGGGAGGCTCCCCAGGAGACCCAGTACTTC. This rearrangement joins TRBV20-1 to TRBJ2-5; the match to TRBD2 covers 8 bases. Trimming took 1 base from V and 5 from J; bases not matched to a gene: 12. This CDR3 is built from 16 residues. Germline values: CDR1 DFQATT, CDR2 SNEGSKA (reference sequence).

The DNA for the CDR3 is TGTGCCAGCAGACTTAGCGGGAGGGCTCCAGATACGCAGTATTTT. Translating gives CASRLSGRAPDTQYF. The chain recombines TRBV3-1 with TRBJ2-3; TRBD2 matches at 11 bases. The germline V gene encodes CDR1 LGHDT and CDR2 YNNKEL (reference sequence). CDR3 length equals 15 residues. Trimming took 6 bases from V and 4 from J; bases not matched to a gene: 6.

This clonotype was detected many times. The genes are TRBV19 and TRBJ2-7; 8 nucleotides agree with TRBD1. This CDR3 has 16 amino acids. Germline values: CDR1 LNHDA, CDR2 SQIVND (reference sequence). With V trimmed by 5 bases and J by 1 base, 10 bases remained unmatched. Written as DNA, the CDR3 is TGTGCCAGTAGTCTCAGCCGGGACAGGCCTTCCTACGAGCAGTACTTC. It yields the protein CASSLSRDRPSYEQYF. The full variable domain, with the rest looked up from reference TRBV19 and TRBJ2-7, is DGGITQSPKYLFRKEGQNVTLSCEQNLNHDAMYWYRQDPGQGLRLIYYSQIVNDFQKGDIAEGYSVSREKKESFPLTVTSAQKNPTAFYLCASSLSRDRPSYEQYFGPGTRLTVT.

This clonotype has a handful of counts. CDR3 nucleotide sequence: TGTGCCAGCACTCTAGCGAACGACAATGAGCAGTTCTTC. The encoded protein is CASTLANDNEQFF. The V and J genes are TRBV5-6 and TRBJ2-1; TRBD2 might be the D (6 bases). Per germline, CDR1 SGHDT and CDR2 YYEEEE. Trimming removed 6 bases from V and 5 bases from J, with 12 bases in between. This CDR3 has 13 residues.

This clonotype was seen a handful of times. The CDR3 DNA reads as TGTGCCAGCAGCTTGGCCGGGATTCCCACAGATACGCAGTATTTT. Its translation: CASSLAGIPTDTQYF. V usage is TRBV5-6 and J usage is TRBJ2-3; possibly TRBD2 for D (5 bases). Germline assignment: CDR1 SGHDT and CDR2 YYEEEE. V was trimmed by 0 bases and J by 2 bases, leaving 10 bases between them. CDR3 length equals 15 residues. Complete variable domain (other parts from reference TRBV5-6 and TRBJ2-3): DAGVTQSPTHLIKTRGQQVTLRCSPKSGHDTVSWYQQALGQGPQFIFQYYEEEERQRGNFPDRFSGHQFPNYSSELNVNALLLGDSALYLCASSLAGIPTDTQYFGPGTRLTVL.

This chain links TRBV7-9 with TRBJ2-1, with 11 bases that match TRBD1. CDR1 is SEHNR and CDR2 is FQNEAQ in the germline V gene (reference sequence). The CDR3 contains 15 residues. V trimming: 5 bases; J trimming: 8 bases; junction bases outside the gene matches: 8. CDR3 in amino acids: CASSIGQGAADEQFF. As DNA, the CDR3 is TGTGCCAGCAGCATCGGACAGGGGGCAGCGGATGAGCAGTTCTTC.

This clonotype was counted at least ten times. V usage is TRBV2 and J usage is TRBJ2-1; D gene ambiguous. The germline V gene encodes CDR1 SNHLY and CDR2 FYNNEI. Trimming took off 5 bases at V and 0 bases at J, with 11 bases between the two ends. The CDR3 runs to 15 residues. Here the CDR3 DNA reads TGTGCCAGCAGTTGGGTACCGTTCTCCTACAATGAGCAGTTCTTC. Residues: CASSWVPFSYNEQFF.

This clonotype was picked up many times. The gene calls are TRBV12-3 or TRBV12-4 and TRBJ2-7; D may be TRBD1 or TRBD2 (6 bases each). CDR3 length: 14 residues. V shed 6 bases and J shed 6 bases, with 18 bases lying between them. This CDR3 reads CASRHSSRGLEQYF. As DNA, the CDR3 is TGTGCCAGCAGACATTCCTCTCGGGGGCTCGAGCAGTACTTC.

This clonotype was found many times. The chain employs TRBV7-9 and TRBJ2-5; D not resolved. The V gene lost 5 bases and the J gene lost 1 base, with 14 bases spanning the gap. The CDR3 loop spans 15 amino acids. The germline CDR1 and CDR2 sequences are SEHNR and FQNEAQ (reference sequence). As DNA, the CDR3 is TGTGCCAGCAGCCCCCGGGTCAGACTCCAAGAGACCCAGTACTTC. The encoded protein is CASSPRVRLQETQYF.